Described below is a single TCR beta chain sequence and its context. The sample holds many counts of this clonotype. It lacks a known antigen. No base qualities exist here, and no much larger clone lies one base off it. The TCR beta CDR3 regions were amplified from RNA transcripts. For the first round of RT-PCR on the TCR CDR3, the HTBI primer set was used together with the Qiagen OneStep RT-PCR kit. Libraries were constructed in a second round of multiplex PCR, after which size selection and purification were performed. Sequencing of the libraries was done on an Illumina HiSeq2000 using paired-end 100 bp reads. Concerning the study's data processing: SOAPnuke was used to process the raw data, removing reads that contained adapters or uncalled bases, had a mean Phred below 15, or lacked an exact match to the constant primer or identifier. High-quality paired reads were merged with COPE v1.2.5, and unique nucleotide sequences were defined as clonotypes. Clonotypes were aligned to IMGT TRBV, TRBD and TRBJ reference segments using MiTCR v1.1. Only V-J combinations with frequency above 0.0001, covering about 99% of repertoires, were analysed. The TCS score was defined as F50 (clonal expansion) divided by E x V (chaos), with BLOSUM62-based TCRdist calculated between CDR3 peptides within each V-J. Welch's t-statistics and random forest reduced roughly 530 V-J features to about 12, which were used in a naive Bayes classifier (R e1071). The public reads were reanalyzed by TCRdb: fastp trimming at Q25, MiXCR alignment, in-frame beta chains only. One record per CDR3 amino acid sequence lists the most common genes and DNA. The V and J calls and clone size are TCRdb's, not the authors'. The sample data list about 690,000 distinct CDR3 sequences, and around 15% of these were observed just once. Roughly 15% of the sample rests with the top ten.

Based on the germline V gene, the CDR1 and CDR2 sequences are SNHLY and FYNNEI. The CDR3 starts with the cysteine, ends with the phenylalanine, and has 12 residues. The only DNA kept is the CDR3, 36 bases in frame from the first base. This record comes from a study of T cells in Graves' hyperthyroidism and ophthalmopathy (dated by TCRdb to the late 2010s). Turning to the overall study: Peripheral blood was collected at initial diagnosis, before any treatment. The paper describes TCR Vbeta CDR3 sequencing of roughly 130 peripheral blood samples, made up of some 40 ophthalmopathy patients, more than 70 hyperthyroidism patients and roughly 17 progressor patients. In roughly six Graves' hyperthyroidism patients, the study also compared T-cell repertoires from thyroid tissue with T-cell repertoires from blood. Following sampling, methimazole starting at 30 mg daily was given to hyperthyroidism patients, and high-dose intravenous methylprednisolone was given to ophthalmopathy patients. To identify distinguishing TCR V-J signatures, a discovery cohort of about 95 patients was used, comprising 40 to 45 with Graves' ophthalmopathy and around 60 with stable Graves' hyperthyroidism. The 100 discovery patients were divided at random into training and test sets in a 7:3 ratio. Whether ophthalmopathy could be predicted prospectively was tested in an independent validation cohort made up of about 20 hyperthyroidism patients plus 17 patients who later progressed to ophthalmopathy.

Stable Graves' hyperthyroidism was defined as the absence of progression to ophthalmopathy over 18 months of follow-up. The hyperthyroidism patients were between 18 and 65 years old and newly diagnosed, with a disease duration of less than 2 months. The study excluded patients with uncontrolled infections, other autoimmune diseases, pregnancy or lactation. Clinical symptoms, serum thyroxine and TRAb, thyroid ultrasound, and orbital computed tomography formed the basis for the diagnoses. PBMCs were isolated from 10 ml of fresh peripheral blood by Ficoll-Paque density gradient centrifugation. Total RNA was extracted with Trizol reagent, and quality was checked on an Agilent 2100 Bioanalyzer. The investigation overall reported the following: Sample size was not statistically predetermined, and blinding of investigators to group allocation was not performed. In validation, progression to ophthalmopathy was predicted by the model with 70.59% sensitivity and 72.22% specificity, a median of about 6.8 months before onset. Most expanded thyroid clonotypes (frequency above 0.001) were also found in blood, which suggests that blood repertoires may mirror thyroid immune responses. Ophthalmopathy was separated from stable hyperthyroidism by a 13 V-J signature model, with approximately 90% sensitivity and 81% to 83% specificity obtained in cross-validation and 80%/75% obtained in testing.

The sequencing sample was made of blood. The chain is made from TRBV2 and TRBJ2-1, and 9 junction bases match TRBD2. The sequence was obtained from a man in his fifties or sixties with Graves' hyperthyroidism. The nucleotide sequence reads TGTGCGAGCCAGCGGGAGGACTATGAGCAGTTCTTC. Translated, it gives CASQREDYEQFF. With the rest looked up from the reference TRBV2 and TRBJ2-1 genes rather than sequenced, the full variable domain is EPEVTQTPSHQVTQMGQEVILRCVPISNHLYFYWYRQILGQKVEFLVSFYNNEISEKSEIFDDQFSVERPDGSNFTLKIRSTKLEDSAMYFCASQREDYEQFFGPGTRLTVL.